A selection of T cell receptor beta chains follows, all from one sample in a study of radiation and T cells in renal cell carcinoma. Assay: immunoSEQ multiplex PCR; the TCRdb copy retains only in-frame clones and omits some. The sample lists about 120,000 clones; over 75% were seen once. The material was blood, obtained from a patient whose treatment included radiotherapy and nephrectomy. Every receptor here comes from a woman aged 55-70 years with renal cell carcinoma. CDR3s include the opening cysteine and the closing phenylalanine or tryptophan. D genes are given only for firm matches. Only some rows state a clone size, as once, few, many or a class for expanded clones.

abundance	j_gene	d_gene	v_gene	len	CDR3aa	CDR3nt
few	TRBJ1-6	-	TRBV19	13	CASSMGGNSPLHF	TGTGCCAGTAGTATGGGGGGGAATTCACCCCTCCACTTT
-	TRBJ1-5	-	TRBV15	14	CATSRERSNQPQHF	TGTGCCACCAGCAGAGAGCGGAGCAATCAGCCCCAGCATTTT
once	TRBJ1-2	-	TRBV29-1	13	CSVEEKENYGYTF	TGCAGCGTTGAAGAAAAAGAAAACTATGGCTACACCTTC
-	TRBJ1-5	-	TRBV5-6	14	CASSLGLSNQPQHF	TGTGCCAGCAGCTTGGGACTTAGCAATCAGCCCCAGCATTTT
once	TRBJ2-7	TRBD1	TRBV27	13	CASSLGTEYEQYF	TGTGCCAGCAGTTTAGGGACAGAGTACGAGCAGTACTTC
once	TRBJ2-2	-	TRBV5-1	14	CASSLDWGTGELFF	TGCGCCAGCAGCTTGGATTGGGGGACCGGGGAGCTGTTTTTT
-	TRBJ2-6	-	TRBV29-1	13	CSAAQSGANVLTF	TGCAGCGCCGCCCAATCTGGGGCCAACGTCCTGACTTTC
-	TRBJ2-7	-	TRBV28	15	CASSLAGLNAEEQYF	TGTGCCAGCAGTTTGGCAGGACTGAATGCCGAGGAGCAGTACTTC
-	TRBJ1-1	-	TRBV28	12	CASRLFSSEAFF	TGTGCCAGCAGGCTCTTTTCTTCTGAAGCTTTCTTT
-	TRBJ2-1	TRBD2	TRBV6-5	14	CASRYKGGSPEQFF	TGTGCCAGCAGGTACAAGGGCGGGAGCCCTGAGCAGTTCTTC
-	TRBJ2-7	-	TRBV28	12	CASSLGRNEQYF	TGTGCCAGCAGTTTGGGTCGTAACGAGCAGTACTTC
-	TRBJ2-7	-	TRBV6-6	15	CASSTLFGSFYEQYF	TGTGCCAGCAGTACCCTTTTCGGGAGCTTTTACGAGCAGTACTTC
-	TRBJ2-7	TRBD1	TRBV5-4	12	CASSWTGYEQYF	TGTGCCAGCAGCTGGACAGGCTACGAGCAGTACTTC
-	TRBJ1-5	TRBD1	TRBV4-1	14	CASSRTGDYQPQHF	TGCGCCAGCAGCCGAACAGGGGATTATCAGCCCCAGCATTTT
-	TRBJ1-1	-	TRBV6-5	14	CASSYLADGTEAFF	TGTGCCAGCAGTTACCTCGCGGACGGAACTGAAGCTTTCTTT
-	TRBJ2-1	TRBD2	TRBV19	13	CASSKGLAYEQFF	TGTGCCAGTAGTAAGGGACTAGCGTATGAGCAGTTCTTC
-	TRBJ1-1	TRBD1	TRBV11-2	15	CASSTGQGMNTEAFF	TGTGCCAGCAGCACAGGACAGGGGATGAACACTGAAGCTTTCTTT
-	TRBJ2-1	TRBD1	TRBV7-9	16	CASSLLKDRGYNEQFF	TGTGCCAGCAGCTTGCTAAAGGACAGGGGCTACAATGAGCAGTTCTTC
-	TRBJ2-1	TRBD1	TRBV6-6	16	CASSYGGQGARDEQFF	TGTGCCAGCAGTTACGGTGGACAGGGGGCCAGGGATGAGCAGTTCTTC
-	TRBJ2-3	-	TRBV29-1	16	CSVGPSGGWLTDTQYF	TGCAGCGTTGGCCCCAGTGGGGGTTGGCTCACAGATACGCAGTATTTT
-	TRBJ2-1	-	TRBV11-2	15	CASSLDAAPYNEQFF	TGTGCCAGCAGCTTAGACGCAGCCCCCTACAATGAGCAGTTCTTC
few	TRBJ1-1	-	TRBV5-1	16	CASSPQAFLEGTEAFF	TGCGCCAGCAGTCCCCAGGCCTTCCTCGAGGGCACTGAAGCTTTCTTT
once	TRBJ1-6	TRBD1	TRBV28	15	CASSPRRGYNSPLHF	TGTGCCAGCAGTCCCCGCAGGGGGTATAATTCACCCCTCCACTTT
-	TRBJ1-4	-	TRBV6-1	13	CASSVLRIEKLFF	TGTGCCAGCAGTGTTCTGAGGATTGAAAAACTGTTTTTT
-	TRBJ2-1	TRBD2	TRBV5-1	14	CASSEGLADNEQFF	TGCGCCAGCAGCGAAGGACTAGCGGACAATGAGCAGTTCTTC
few	TRBJ1-2	TRBD1	TRBV19	15	CASSRTGQINYGYTF	TGTGCCAGTAGTCGGACAGGCCAAATTAACTATGGCTACACCTTC
-	TRBJ2-5	TRBD2	TRBV19	14	CASRAGGREGTQYF	TGTGCCAGTAGGGCGGGAGGGCGAGAAGGGACCCAGTACTTC
few	TRBJ2-1	-	TRBV4-2	13	CASSHGIGNEQFF	TGTGCCAGCAGCCATGGAATCGGCAATGAGCAGTTCTTC
-	TRBJ1-3	TRBD1	TRBV9	14	CASGQGAPGNTIYF	TGTGCCAGCGGACAGGGGGCGCCTGGAAACACCATATATTTT
-	TRBJ2-2	TRBD2	TRBV27	17	CASSFIGRGGHTGELFF	TGTGCCAGCAGTTTCATTGGGAGGGGAGGGCATACCGGGGAGCTGTTTTTT
-	TRBJ2-3	-	TRBV19	11	CASSITDTQYF	TGTGCCAGTAGTATAACAGATACGCAGTATTTT
-	TRBJ2-5	-	TRBV11-1	15	CASSLMGPESETQYF	TGTGCCAGCAGCTTAATGGGCCCCGAGTCGGAGACCCAGTACTTC
-	TRBJ1-4	-	TRBV5-1	15	CASRRDSATNEKLFF	TGCGCCAGCAGACGCGACAGTGCAACTAATGAAAAACTGTTTTTT
-	TRBJ1-4	TRBD1	TRBV5-6	16	CASSQDRSSSNEKLFF	TGTGCCAGCAGCCAGGACAGGAGTTCATCAAATGAAAAACTGTTTTTT
few	TRBJ1-1	-	TRBV7-6	12	CASRDMNTEAFF	TGTGCCAGCAGGGACATGAACACTGAAGCTTTCTTT
-	TRBJ1-5	-	TRBV4-2	15	CASSQDAGVDQPQHF	TGTGCCAGCAGCCAAGATGCAGGGGTTGATCAGCCCCAGCATTTT
-	TRBJ2-3	-	TRBV2	17	CASSRRGGRGYPDTQYF	TGTGCCAGCAGTAGAAGGGGGGGCAGGGGCTATCCAGATACGCAGTATTTT
-	TRBJ2-1	-	TRBV2	12	CAKRTDYNEQFF	TGTGCCAAAAGGACAGATTACAATGAGCAGTTCTTC
-	TRBJ2-2	-	TRBV10-3	15	CAISAGPANTGELFF	TGTGCCATCAGTGCAGGGCCCGCGAACACCGGGGAGCTGTTTTTT
-	TRBJ2-3	-	TRBV6-1	17	CASSGLRTLGIGDTQYF	TGTGCCAGCAGTGGCCTCCGGACTCTCGGGATTGGAGATACGCAGTATTTT
-	TRBJ2-1	-	TRBV19	13	CASSIRTPAEQFF	TGTGCCAGTAGTATCCGTACTCCGGCTGAGCAGTTCTTC
-	TRBJ1-1	TRBD1	TRBV7-9	14	CASSPSTGYTEAFF	TGTGCCAGCAGCCCGTCGACAGGGTACACTGAAGCTTTCTTT
-	TRBJ2-5	-	TRBV5-8	15	CASSLVKGEGETQYF	TGTGCCAGCAGCTTGGTAAAGGGCGAGGGGGAGACCCAGTACTTC
-	TRBJ2-7	TRBD2	TRBV19	14	CASSIDPSGVEQYF	TGTGCCAGTAGTATAGATCCTAGCGGGGTGGAGCAGTACTTC
-	TRBJ2-5	-	TRBV19	15	CASSIAGGAGETQYF	TGTGCCAGTAGTATAGCCGGGGGAGCGGGAGAGACCCAGTACTTC
few	TRBJ1-2	-	TRBV27	11	CASSLGTGYTF	TGTGCCAGCAGTTTAGGGACCGGCTACACCTTC
-	TRBJ2-5	-	TRBV4-1	15	CASSQDGAAQETQYF	TGCGCCAGCAGCCAAGATGGGGCAGCGCAAGAGACCCAGTACTTC
-	TRBJ2-7	-	TRBV5-1	13	CASSLEDSYEQYF	TGCGCCAGCAGCTTGGAGGACTCCTACGAGCAGTACTTC
-	TRBJ2-3	-	TRBV9	14	CASSSSSSTDTQYF	TGTGCCAGCAGCTCCTCGTCTAGCACAGATACGCAGTATTTT
-	TRBJ1-2	-	TRBV28	13	CASSLMGLVGYTF	TGTGCCAGCAGTTTAATGGGTCTGGTCGGCTACACCTTC
-	TRBJ2-1	-	TRBV9	15	CASSVDASNWNEQFF	TGTGCCAGCAGCGTAGACGCTAGCAACTGGAATGAGCAGTTCTTC
-	TRBJ2-1	TRBD2	TRBV4-1	18	CASSQGPSAGGPRNEQFF	TGCGCCAGCAGCCAAGGCCCCTCAGCGGGGGGGCCGAGGAATGAGCAGTTCTTC
-	TRBJ1-1	TRBD1	TRBV5-4	15	CASSLAGGANTEAFF	TGTGCCAGCAGCTTGGCAGGGGGCGCGAACACTGAAGCTTTCTTT
-	TRBJ2-7	-	TRBV11-2	16	CASSKLGGSGAYEQYF	TGTGCCAGCAGCAAACTTGGGGGTAGCGGAGCCTACGAGCAGTACTTC
once	TRBJ2-2	TRBD1	TRBV5-6	16	CASSLIQGMYTGELFF	TGTGCCAGCAGCCTCATACAGGGGATGTACACCGGGGAGCTGTTTTTT
-	TRBJ1-5	-	TRBV28	13	CAVKIGGNQPQHF	TGTGCTGTGAAGATAGGAGGCAATCAGCCCCAGCATTTT
-	TRBJ2-3	-	TRBV4-3	14	CASSQERITDTQYF	TGCGCCAGCAGCCAAGAGCGGATCACAGATACGCAGTATTTT
-	TRBJ2-7	-	TRBV7-9	15	CASSLETGNSYEQYF	TGTGCCAGCAGCTTAGAAACAGGCAATTCCTACGAGCAGTACTTC
medium-sized	TRBJ1-6	-	TRBV27	13	CASSPDSNSPLHF	TGTGCCAGCAGTCCGGACAGCAATTCACCCCTCCACTTT
-	TRBJ2-5	-	TRBV5-1	12	CASSQYQETQYF	TGCGCCAGCAGCCAATACCAAGAGACCCAGTACTTC